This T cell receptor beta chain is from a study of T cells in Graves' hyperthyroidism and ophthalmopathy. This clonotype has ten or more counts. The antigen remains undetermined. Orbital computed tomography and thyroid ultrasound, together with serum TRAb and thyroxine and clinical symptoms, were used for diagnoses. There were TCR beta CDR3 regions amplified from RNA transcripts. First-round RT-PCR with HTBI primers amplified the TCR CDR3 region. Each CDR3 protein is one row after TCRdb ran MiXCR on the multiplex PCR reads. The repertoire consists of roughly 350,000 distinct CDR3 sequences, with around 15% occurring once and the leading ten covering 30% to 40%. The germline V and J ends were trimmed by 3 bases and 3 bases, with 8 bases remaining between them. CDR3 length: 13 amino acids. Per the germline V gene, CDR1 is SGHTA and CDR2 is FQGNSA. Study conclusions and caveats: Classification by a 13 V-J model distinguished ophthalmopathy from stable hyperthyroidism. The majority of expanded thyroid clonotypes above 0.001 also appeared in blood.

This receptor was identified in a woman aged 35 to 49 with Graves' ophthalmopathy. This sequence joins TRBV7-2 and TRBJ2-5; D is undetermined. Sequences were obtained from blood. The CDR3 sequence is CASSFSTKETQYF. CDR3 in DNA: TGTGCCAGCAGCTTTTCGACGAAAGAGACCCAGTACTTC. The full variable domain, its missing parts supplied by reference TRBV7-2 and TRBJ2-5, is GAGVSQSPSNKVTEKGKDVELRCDPISGHTALYWYRQSLGQGLEFLIYFQGNSAPDKSGLPSDRFSAERTGGSVSTLTIQRTQQEDSAVYLCASSFSTKETQYFGPGTRLLVL.